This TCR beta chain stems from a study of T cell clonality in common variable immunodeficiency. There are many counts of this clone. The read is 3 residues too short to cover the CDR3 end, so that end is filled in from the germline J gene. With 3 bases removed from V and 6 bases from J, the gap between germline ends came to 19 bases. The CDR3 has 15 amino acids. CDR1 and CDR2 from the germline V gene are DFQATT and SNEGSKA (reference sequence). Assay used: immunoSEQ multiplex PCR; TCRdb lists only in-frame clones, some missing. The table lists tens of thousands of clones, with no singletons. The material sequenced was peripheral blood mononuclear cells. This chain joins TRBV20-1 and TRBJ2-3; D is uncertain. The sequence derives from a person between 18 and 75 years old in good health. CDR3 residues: CSARRQSLSGDTQYF. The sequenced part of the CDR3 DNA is TGCAGTGCTAGGAGGCAATCCCTCTCCGGGGATACG.